These 16 T cell receptor beta chains originate from one sample sequenced in a study of cytomegalovirus exposure and HLA in healthy donors. PCR primers comprised 60 Vbeta and 13 Jbeta primers. The protocol was immunoSEQ multiplex PCR, while the TCRdb copy is restricted to in-frame clones and leaves out a portion. This sample's table reports approximately 120,000 clones. The material sequenced was PBMCs. These receptors all stem from a woman aged 55 to 70 in good health and CMV-seronegative.

The chain has TRBV6-1 and TRBJ2-7; D is unclear. Germline values: CDR1 MNHNS, CDR2 SASEGT. The CDR3 runs 13 residues. Trimming shortened V by 8 bases and J by 0 bases, and 11 bases separated the two germline ends. The CDR3 DNA follows: TGTGCCAGCTTCGCAGGAAGCTCCTACGAGCAGTACTTC. Residues: CASFAGSSYEQYF.

The V and J genes are TRBV10-3 and TRBJ2-7, with 8 bases matching TRBD1. Trimming took 8 bases from V and 1 from J; bases not matched to a gene: 7. This CDR3 has 14 amino acids. Germline assignment: CDR1 ENHRY and CDR2 SYGVKD. The CDR3 DNA is TGTGCCATCGCTCGACAGGGGTTTTCCTACGAGCAGTACTTC. Translating gives CAIARQGFSYEQYF.

The gene calls are TRBV6-6 and TRBJ1-5; a weak D match, TRBD1 (5 bases). V lost 10 bases and J lost 4, with 8 bases in between. The CDR3 is made up of 11 amino acids. Germline V gives CDR1 MNHNY, CDR2 SVGAGI (reference sequence). CDR3 amino acids: CAIGGNQPQHF. The CDR3 DNA reads TGTGCCATCGGGGGGAATCAGCCCCAGCATTTT.

The CDR3 DNA is TGTGCCAGCAGCATCCTCACAGGGGTGAACACTGAAGCTTTCTTT. This encodes CASSILTGVNTEAFF. V gene TRBV11-2 combines with J gene TRBJ1-1; 7 bases align to TRBD1. Germline V CDR1 and CDR2: SGHAT, FQNNGV. The V gene end was trimmed by 5 bases and the J gene end by 0 bases; junction bases not matched to a gene: 6. This CDR3 is 15 amino acids long. The variable domain in full, with the rest retrieved from reference TRBV11-2 and TRBJ1-1, is EAGVAQSPRYKIIEKRQSVAFWCNPISGHATLYWYQQILGQGPKLLIQFQNNGVVDDSQLPKDRFSAERLKGVDSTLKIQPAKLEDSAVYLCASSILTGVNTEAFFGQGTRLTVV.

V gene TRBV28 combines with J gene TRBJ2-7, with TRBD1 as a possible D gene (5 bases). V was shortened by 1 base and J by 3 bases, with 19 bases between the two germline ends. The CDR3 is 17 residues long. Germline CDR1 and CDR2: MDHEN and SYDVKM. The DNA of the CDR3 is TGTGCCAGCAGTTTATCCCTCCTGAACAGGCGCCACTACGAGCAGTACTTC. Translating gives CASSLSLLNRRHYEQYF.

The chain joins TRBV7-3 to TRBJ2-7; 7 bases are shared with TRBD1. CDR1 SGHTA and CDR2 FQGTGA come from the germline V gene. This CDR3 region has 17 residues. J lost 2 bases, V lost 5 bases, and 15 bases had no gene match. CDR3 residues: CASSQHPPRQGPYEQYF. The CDR3 region has the DNA TGTGCCAGCAGCCAACACCCCCCCCGACAGGGACCCTACGAGCAGTACTTC.

The chain links TRBV18 to TRBJ2-7; D uncertain. The germline V and J ends were trimmed by 2 bases and 4 bases, with 3 bases remaining between them. The CDR3 has 11 residues. The germline V gene has CDR1 KGHSH and CDR2 LQKENI. In nucleotides, the CDR3 is TGTGCCAGCTCACCAGAGTACGAGCAGTACTTC. Translating it yields CASSPEYEQYF.

This chain uses TRBV10-1 with TRBJ2-2; no firm D call. Germline CDR1 reads WNHNN; CDR2 reads SYGVQD (reference sequence). The CDR3 loop spans 12 amino acids. V was clipped by 8 bases and J by 6 bases, with 10 bases between them. The CDR3, as DNA: TGCGCCAGCTGCGCTACGTCCGGGGAGCTGTTTTTT. It yields the protein CASCATSGELFF.

V gene TRBV28 combines with J gene TRBJ2-1; 7 bases align to TRBD1. J gave up 7 bases and V 4 bases, and 10 bases lay outside the gene matches. This CDR3 comprises 15 residues. Germline-derived CDR1 and CDR2 are MDHEN and SYDVKM. CDR3 DNA sequence: TGTGCCAGCAGTTCTTTAAACAGGGGTTTGAATGAGCAGTTCTTC. It specifies CASSSLNRGLNEQFF.

The CDR3 DNA is TGTGCCAGCAGTACCGGGACTAACACCGGGGAGCTGTTTTTT. Amino acid sequence: CASSTGTNTGELFF. The chain carries TRBV2 and TRBJ2-2; tentative D call: TRBD2 (6 bases). This CDR3 spans 14 amino acids. Germline CDR1 SNHLY, CDR2 FYNNEI. V lost 5 bases to trimming and J lost 2 bases, with 9 bases between them.

CDR3 protein: CASSPGVGHETQYF. The CDR3 nucleotides read TGCGCCAGCAGCCCGGGGGTGGGGCACGAGACCCAGTACTTC. The chain recombines TRBV5-1 with TRBJ2-5, with D tentatively TRBD2 (6 bases). The CDR3 spans 14 residues. V was pared by 4 bases and J by 5 bases, with 15 bases between. Germline CDR1 reads SGHRS; CDR2 reads YFSETQ.

The chain carries TRBV5-1 and TRBJ1-1; a possible D gene is TRBD1 (6 bases). Trimming removed 4 bases at V and 1 base at J, with 8 bases between. The germline CDR1 and CDR2 sequences are SGHRS and YFSETQ. There are 13 residues in the CDR3. The CDR3 reads CASSKDRNTEAFF. The DNA for the CDR3 is TGCGCCAGCAGCAAGGACAGGAACACTGAAGCTTTCTTT.

V is TRBV4-1 and J is TRBJ1-4; no firm D call. This CDR3 contains 15 residues. The germline gives CDR1 MGHRA, CDR2 YSYEKL. V was clipped by 4 bases and J by 4 bases, with 13 bases between them. Written as DNA, the CDR3 is TGCGCCAGCAGCCTACTAGGACTCAATAATGAAAAACTGTTTTTT. As protein: CASSLLGLNNEKLFF.

CDR3 DNA sequence: TGTGCCAGCAGCTTGGAGCGGGCGCGGAACACTGAAGCTTTCTTT. Translating gives CASSLERARNTEAFF. The chain uses TRBV5-8 and TRBJ1-1; no clear D. Germline V gene data show CDR1 as SGHTS and CDR2 as YDEGEE. The CDR3 sequence is 15 residues long. V was cut by 0 bases and J by 1 base, with 10 bases left in between.

V usage is TRBV28 and J usage is TRBJ2-7; 7 nucleotides align to TRBD1. The CDR3 has 14 amino acids. The germline gives CDR1 MDHEN, CDR2 SYDVKM. With 6 bases clipped from V and 2 bases from J, the junction kept 7 bases outside the gene matches. In DNA form, the CDR3 reads TGTGCCAGCAGCCGCCAAGGGACAGCCTACGAGCAGTACTTC. Translation gives CASSRQGTAYEQYF.

The J gene is TRBJ2-5, the V gene TRBV5-8; D is possibly TRBD2 (5 bases). Trimming removed 0 bases at V and 11 bases at J, with 8 bases between. There are 11 residues in the CDR3. Germline V gene data show CDR1 as SGHTS and CDR2 as YDEGEE. The CDR3 is CASSLVTGQYF. The CDR3 nucleotides are TGTGCCAGCAGCTTGGTCACGGGGCAGTACTTC.